These T cell receptor beta chains were read from a single sample in a study of cytomegalovirus exposure and HLA in healthy donors. TCRdb's copy holds only in-frame clones and misses some; the assay was immunoSEQ multiplex PCR. The repertoire includes 150,000 to 200,000 clones, around 76% of them detected once, and 2% to 2.5% sits in the top ten. Material: PBMCs. These receptors originate from a woman aged 30 to 39 in good health and CMV-seropositive. CDR3s include the opening cysteine and the closing phenylalanine or tryptophan. A D gene is named only where the DNA matches it firmly. Where a row states a size, it is once, few, many or the class of an expanded clone; other rows omit it.

d_call	v_call	clone_size	j_call	cdr3_nt	cdr3_aa
TRBD1	TRBV6-5	once	TRBJ1-2	TGTGCCAGCAGTTCGACAGGGCCCGGGGACTATGGCTACACCTTC	CASSSTGPGDYGYTF
TRBD1	TRBV27	-	TRBJ1-6	TGTGCCAGCAGTTGGGCAGGGGGCTCTTATTCACCCCTCCACTTT	CASSWAGGSYSPLHF
-	TRBV5-1	-	TRBJ2-7	TGCGCCAGCAGCTCCGCCGCGTCCTACGAGCAGTACTTC	CASSSAASYEQYF
TRBD2	TRBV11-2	-	TRBJ2-5	TGTGCCAGCAGGTCGGGGACTAGCGGGGGCGAAGAGACCCAGTACTTC	CASRSGTSGGEETQYF
-	TRBV29-1	-	TRBJ2-1	TGCAGCGTAGGAGGAACCTACAATGAGCAGTTCTTC	CSVGGTYNEQFF
TRBD1	TRBV4-3	-	TRBJ2-3	TGCGCCAGCAGCCTCTTGACAGGGCCTACAGATACGCAGTATTTT	CASSLLTGPTDTQYF
-	TRBV30	-	TRBJ1-4	TGTGCCTGGATGGGGGGACGTGGTGAAAAACTGTTTTTT	CAWMGGRGEKLFF
-	TRBV5-5	few	TRBJ1-2	TGTGCCAGCAGCTTCGCACAATCAAAAGCTAACTATGGCTACACCTTC	CASSFAQSKANYGYTF
TRBD1	TRBV5-4	few	TRBJ2-1	TGTGCCAGCAGCTTGGCGACAGGGAACACCTACAATGAGCAGTTCTTC	CASSLATGNTYNEQFF
-	TRBV11-2	-	TRBJ2-3	TGTGCCAGCAGACGCGGGTCGGGAGCCCTCAGGGGGGGCACAGATACGCAGTATTTT	CASRRGSGALRGGTDTQYF
-	TRBV4-3	-	TRBJ1-4	TGCGCCAGCAGCCAGGTGGGGCCAGGTGAAAAACTGTTTTTT	CASSQVGPGEKLFF
-	TRBV6-5	-	TRBJ1-5	TGTGCCAGCAGTAGCGGGACGGCTCGACCCCAGCATTTT	CASSSGTARPQHF
TRBD2	TRBV7-6	-	TRBJ2-7	TGTGCCAGCAGCTTAGAGACCCGACTAGCGGGTGTCTACGAGCAGTACTTC	CASSLETRLAGVYEQYF
TRBD1	TRBV30	-	TRBJ1-6	TGTGCCTGGAGTACCGGGACAGGGGTACCCCTCCACTTT	CAWSTGTGVPLHF
TRBD1	TRBV30	-	TRBJ2-3	TGTGCCTGGAGCGAGACAGGGGGGGCAGATACGCAGTATTTT	CAWSETGGADTQYF
TRBD2	TRBV9	-	TRBJ2-5	TGTGCCAGCAGCGTAGGGCTAGCGGGGGAAGAGACCCAGTACTTC	CASSVGLAGEETQYF
-	TRBV4-1	once	TRBJ1-2	TGCGCCAGCAGCCAAGGTTGGCAGGGCCTCTCCTTC	CASSQGWQGLSF
-	TRBV18	-	TRBJ1-2	TGTGCCAGCTCACCACCGGGCGCAGGCTATGGCTACACCTTC	CASSPPGAGYGYTF
-	TRBV2	-	TRBJ1-2	TGTGCCAGCAAGCCTGGGGGGATGGATGGCTACACCTTC	CASKPGGMDGYTF
TRBD2	TRBV19	-	TRBJ2-5	TGTGCCAGTAGTAAGTGGCGGGGGGCAGGTGAGACCCAGTACTTC	CASSKWRGAGETQYF
-	TRBV6-7	-	TRBJ2-2	TGTGCCAGCAGTTACTCCCAGTCGACCGGGGAGCTGTTTTTT	CASSYSQSTGELFF
-	TRBV28	-	TRBJ1-2	TGTGCCAGCAGTTTAGTGGGTGAGACTAGATATCGTGGCTACACCTTC	CASSLVGETRYRGYTF
TRBD1	TRBV2	once	TRBJ1-2	TGTGCCAGCAGTGCACAGGGGCGGTATGGCTACACCTTC	CASSAQGRYGYTF
TRBD1	TRBV4-3	-	TRBJ1-4	TGCGCCAGCAGCCAAGGGGACAGGGAAGCTGAAAAACTGTTTTTT	CASSQGDREAEKLFF
-	TRBV4-3	-	TRBJ1-4	TGCGCCAGCAGCCAAGTTTCGGGGGGCGCAAGTGAAAAACTGTTTTTT	CASSQVSGGASEKLFF
TRBD1	TRBV6-5	few	TRBJ2-3	TGTGCCAGCAGACCCAGGGGGCGAACAGATACGCAGTATTTT	CASRPRGRTDTQYF
TRBD2	TRBV18	-	TRBJ2-1	TGTGCCAGCTCACCCCGACTAGCGAACAATGAGCAGTTCTTC	CASSPRLANNEQFF
-	TRBV16	-	TRBJ1-1	TGTGCCAGCAGCCAATCCACCAGGGCTGAAGCTTTCTTT	CASSQSTRAEAFF
TRBD1	TRBV2	-	TRBJ2-2	TGTGCCAGCAGGGGGACAGTAAACACCGGGGAGCTGTTTTTT	CASRGTVNTGELFF
TRBD2	TRBV4-1	few	TRBJ2-7	TGCGCCAGCAGCCTATCGATAGCGGGGATCTCTTCCCACGAGCAGTACTTC	CASSLSIAGISSHEQYF
TRBD2	TRBV10-1	-	TRBJ2-7	TGCGCCAGCAGTGAGTTCTCTAGCGGGAGGCCCGAGCAGTACTTC	CASSEFSSGRPEQYF
-	TRBV7-9	-	TRBJ2-7	TGTGCCAGCAGCTTAGGGGGGGACTCCTACGAGCAGTACTTC	CASSLGGDSYEQYF
TRBD1	TRBV6-6	-	TRBJ1-1	TGTGCCAGCAGCGCAGGGGGCACGAACACTGAAGCTTTCTTT	CASSAGGTNTEAFF
-	TRBV20-1	few	TRBJ2-1	TGCAGTGCCCTGGAGGGTGAGCAGTTCTTC	CSALEGEQFF
TRBD1	TRBV29-1	-	TRBJ1-3	TGCAGCGTTGGGGACAGGGGATTGAACACCATATATTTT	CSVGDRGLNTIYF
TRBD2	TRBV9	-	TRBJ2-1	TGTGCCAGCAGCGGACTAGCGGGGGCCGCCAATGAGCAGTTCTTC	CASSGLAGAANEQFF